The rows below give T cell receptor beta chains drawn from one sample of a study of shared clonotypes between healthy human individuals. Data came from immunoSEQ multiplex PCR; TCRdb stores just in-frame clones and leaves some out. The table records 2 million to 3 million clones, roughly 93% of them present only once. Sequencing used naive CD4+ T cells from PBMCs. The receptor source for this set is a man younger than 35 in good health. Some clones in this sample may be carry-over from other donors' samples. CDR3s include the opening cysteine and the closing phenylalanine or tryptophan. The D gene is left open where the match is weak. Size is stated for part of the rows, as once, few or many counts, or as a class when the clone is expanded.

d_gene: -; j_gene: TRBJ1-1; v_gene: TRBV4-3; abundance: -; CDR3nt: TGCGCCAGCAGCCACGACAGGAACACTGAAGCTTTCTTT; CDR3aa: CASSHDRNTEAFF
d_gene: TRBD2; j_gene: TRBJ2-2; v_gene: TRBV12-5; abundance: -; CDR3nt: TGTGCTAGTGGCTTGTCCCTAGCGGGCGCGGAGCTGTTTTTT; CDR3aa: CASGLSLAGAELFF
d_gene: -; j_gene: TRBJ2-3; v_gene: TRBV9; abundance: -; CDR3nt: TGTGCCAGCAGCCCCCGAGGAAGGGGAAGTGATACGCAGTATTTT; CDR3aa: CASSPRGRGSDTQYF
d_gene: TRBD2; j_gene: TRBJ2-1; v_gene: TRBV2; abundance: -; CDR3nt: TGTGCCAGCAGACGGGGGGAGTACAATGAGCAGTTCTTC; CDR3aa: CASRRGEYNEQFF
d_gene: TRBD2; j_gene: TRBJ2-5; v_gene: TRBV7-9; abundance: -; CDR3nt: TGTGCCGCCTCCCTTTGGGGTAGCGGGATCCAAGAGACCCAGTACTTC; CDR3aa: CAASLWGSGIQETQYF
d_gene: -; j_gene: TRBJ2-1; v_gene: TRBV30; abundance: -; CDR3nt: TGTGCCTGGAGCCTACTGAGTTACAATGAGCAGTTCTTC; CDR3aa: CAWSLLSYNEQFF
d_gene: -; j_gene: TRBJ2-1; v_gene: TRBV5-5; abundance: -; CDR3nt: TGTGCCAGCAGCGCCCTAGCGCTCTCCTACAATGAGCAGTTCTTC; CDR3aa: CASSALALSYNEQFF
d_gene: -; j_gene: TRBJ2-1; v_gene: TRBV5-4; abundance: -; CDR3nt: TGTGCCAGCAGCTTGAGGCCTAGTGGCTACAATGAGCAGTTCTTC; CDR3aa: CASSLRPSGYNEQFF
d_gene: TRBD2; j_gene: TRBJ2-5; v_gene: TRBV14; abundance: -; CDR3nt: TGTGCCAGCAGCGATCGGACTAGCGGGACCGCCCAGTACTTC; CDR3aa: CASSDRTSGTAQYF
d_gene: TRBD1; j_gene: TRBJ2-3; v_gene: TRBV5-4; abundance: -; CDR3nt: TGTGCCAGCAGCCCCCGCGACAGGGGCACAGATACGCAGTATTTT; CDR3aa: CASSPRDRGTDTQYF
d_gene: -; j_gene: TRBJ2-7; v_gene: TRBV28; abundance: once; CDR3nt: TGTGCCAGCATTCCGAACGGGATCCGTCGCGAGCAGTACTTC; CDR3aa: CASIPNGIRREQYF
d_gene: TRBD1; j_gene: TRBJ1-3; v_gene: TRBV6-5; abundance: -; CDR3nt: TGTGCCAGCAGGTCCAGGGGGCGAGGAAACACCATATATTTT; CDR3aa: CASRSRGRGNTIYF
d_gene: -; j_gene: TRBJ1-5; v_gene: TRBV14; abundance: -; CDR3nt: TGTGCCAGCAGCGCTAGCTTGAGCAATCAGCCCCAGCATTTT; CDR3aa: CASSASLSNQPQHF
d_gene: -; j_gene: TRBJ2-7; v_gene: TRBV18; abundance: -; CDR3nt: TGTGCCAGCTCACCACCCTCCCGGGACACCTACGAGCAGTACTTC; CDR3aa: CASSPPSRDTYEQYF
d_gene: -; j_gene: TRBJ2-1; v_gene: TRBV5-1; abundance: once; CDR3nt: TGCGCCAGCAGCTTGGAGGGGAGAGGGTCCTACAATGAGCAGTTCTTC; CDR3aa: CASSLEGRGSYNEQFF
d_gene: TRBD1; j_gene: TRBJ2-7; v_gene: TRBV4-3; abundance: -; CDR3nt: TGCGCCAGCAGCCTCGAACAGGGGTACGAGCAGTACTTC; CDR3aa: CASSLEQGYEQYF
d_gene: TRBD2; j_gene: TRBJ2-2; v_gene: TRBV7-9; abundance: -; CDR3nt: TGTGCCAGCAGCTTAGACCTATGGACTAGCGGGAGTTTTGCCGGGGAGCTGTTTTTT; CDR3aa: CASSLDLWTSGSFAGELFF
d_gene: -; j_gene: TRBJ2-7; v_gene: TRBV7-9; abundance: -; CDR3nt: TGTGCCAGCAGCTTAGGGGGAGACTCCTACGAGCAGTACTTC; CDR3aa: CASSLGGDSYEQYF
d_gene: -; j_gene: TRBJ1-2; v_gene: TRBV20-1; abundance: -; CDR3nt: TGCAGTGCTAGCGGGGGGGGCGGCTACACCTTC; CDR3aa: CSASGGGGYTF
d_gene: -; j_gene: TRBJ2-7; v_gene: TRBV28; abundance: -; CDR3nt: TGTGCCAGCGTCGGGAGCTACGAGCAGTACTTC; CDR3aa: CASVGSYEQYF
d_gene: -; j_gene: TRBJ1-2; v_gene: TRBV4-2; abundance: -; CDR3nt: TGTGCCAGCAGCCAAGAAGGGGGTAAACTAGGCTACACCTTC; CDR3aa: CASSQEGGKLGYTF
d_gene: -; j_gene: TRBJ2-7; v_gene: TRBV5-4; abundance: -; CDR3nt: TGTGCCAGCAGCCGTCGGGAGCGGCGCGAGCAGTACTTC; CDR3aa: CASSRRERREQYF
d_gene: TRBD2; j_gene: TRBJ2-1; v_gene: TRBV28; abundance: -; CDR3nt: TGTGCCAGCAGTCTCCCAGGCGGGAGCTCCTACAATGAGCAGTTCTTC; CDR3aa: CASSLPGGSSYNEQFF
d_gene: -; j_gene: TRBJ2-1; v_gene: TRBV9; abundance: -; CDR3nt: TGTGCCAGCAGCGCGCACCACAATGAGCAGTTCTTC; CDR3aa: CASSAHHNEQFF
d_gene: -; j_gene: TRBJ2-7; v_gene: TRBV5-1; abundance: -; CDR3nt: TGCGCCAGCAGCTTGGAACTAGCAGGGGGAGAAAACGAGCAGTACTTC; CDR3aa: CASSLELAGGENEQYF
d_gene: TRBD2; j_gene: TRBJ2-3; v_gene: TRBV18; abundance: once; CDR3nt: TGTGCCAGCTCACCCGGGGACGTCCATCTGACTAGCGGGAGGGCCACAGATACGCAGTATTTT; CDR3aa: CASSPGDVHLTSGRATDTQYF